One T cell receptor (beta chain) is described in this entry. The antigen is not known. Produced via immunoSEQ multiplex PCR; TCRdb's table is partial and in-frame only. The sample has around 78,000 clones, roughly 91% seen once; the top ten hold around 0.26%. The data were taken from a study of OX40 agonist ivuxolimab in advanced cancers. Study results and limitations: At 0.1 to 3.0 mg/kg and by week 6, clonal expansion occurred in CD4+ and CD8+ blood T cells.

The V and J ends lost 3 bases and 6 bases respectively, with 18 bases between them. Germline V gene lookup returns CDR1 MGHRA and CDR2 YSYEKL. The CDR3 covers 15 residues. The input for sequencing was CD4+ or CD8+ T cells sorted from blood, taken in a trial of the OX40 agonist ivuxolimab. The sequence came from an adult with an advanced solid tumor such as melanoma, head and neck, liver or kidney cancer. The chain is built from TRBV4-1 and TRBJ2-7; D may match TRBD1 or TRBD2 (5 bases each). The CDR3, as DNA: TGCGCCAGCAGCCAGGGTAGGGGACCAGGCGGCGAGCAGTACTTC. It translates to CASSQGRGPGGEQYF.